The rows below give T cell receptor beta chains drawn from one sample of a study of T cells in Graves' hyperthyroidism and ophthalmopathy. Via MiXCR, TCRdb re-called the multiplex PCR reads, giving one row per CDR3 protein. The sample includes roughly 240,000 distinct CDR3 sequences, roughly 22% of them seen just once. Material for sequencing was blood. These receptors came from a woman aged 40 to 50 with Graves' ophthalmopathy. Both conserved end residues are part of each CDR3. Fields, in order: V gene, J gene, CDR3 length, D gene, clone size, CDR3 protein, CDR3 DNA. The D gene is left open where the match is weak. Clone size is stated in some rows and not others, as once, few, many or a class when expanded.

V: TRBV29-1
J: TRBJ2-3
length: 16
D: TRBD2
size: NA
CDR3: CSVEDSSGRLTDTQYF
DNA: TGCAGCGTTGAAGACTCTAGCGGACGACTCACAGATACGCAGTATTTT

V: TRBV6-5
J: TRBJ2-7
length: 13
D: NA
size: NA
CDR3: CASSFISTYEQSF
DNA: TGTGCCAGCAGTTTCATCTCCACCTACGAGCAGTCCTTC

V: TRBV11-3
J: TRBJ2-2
length: 13
D: NA
size: many
CDR3: CASSLKNTGELFF
DNA: TGTGCCAGCAGCTTAAAAAACACCGGGGAGCTGTTTTTT

V: TRBV10-3
J: TRBJ1-2
length: 15
D: NA
size: many
CDR3: CANAREPGDNYGYTF
DNA: TGTGCCAACGCACGCGAACCCGGGGACAACTATGGCTACACCTTC

V: TRBV7-9
J: TRBJ2-2
length: 13
D: TRBD2
size: NA
CDR3: CASSEAGTGELFF
DNA: TGTGCCAGCAGCGAAGCGGGAACCGGGGAGCTGTTTTTT

V: TRBV6-4
J: TRBJ1-2
length: 14
D: TRBD1
size: NA
CDR3: CASSMTGAGNGYTF
DNA: TGTGCCAGCAGCATGACAGGGGCGGGTAATGGCTACACCTTC

V: TRBV4-2
J: TRBJ1-2
length: 18
D: TRBD1
size: many
CDR3: CASSQDGTGPRPTYGYTF
DNA: TGTGCCAGCAGCCAAGACGGGACAGGGCCTCGTCCTACCTATGGCTACACCTTC

V: TRBV5-1
J: TRBJ2-7
length: 13
D: NA
size: many
CDR3: CASSDPSSYEQYF
DNA: TGCGCCAGCTCCGACCCTAGCTCCTACGAGCAGTACTTC

V: TRBV20-1
J: TRBJ1-2
length: 15
D: NA
size: many
CDR3: CSASRRGPANYGYTF
DNA: TGCAGTGCTAGCCGGAGGGGACCTGCTAACTATGGCTACACCTTC

V: TRBV30
J: TRBJ1-1
length: 14
D: NA
size: NA
CDR3: CAWSVRRGGTEAFF
DNA: TGTGCCTGGAGTGTTCGGCGTGGTGGCACTGAAGCTTTCTTT